One and the same sample provided the 27 T cell receptor beta chains below, sequenced in a study of cytomegalovirus exposure and HLA in healthy donors. The PCR made use of 60 Vbeta and 13 Jbeta primers. Assay: immunoSEQ multiplex PCR; the TCRdb copy retains only in-frame clones and omits some. The sample holds roughly 130,000 clones, 80% seen once. Sequencing input: PBMCs. Receptor source: a middle-aged man in good health and CMV-seronegative.

J is TRBJ2-1 and V is TRBV6-6; 9 bases line up with TRBD1. The CDR3 covers 15 residues. Germline CDR1 MNHNY, CDR2 SVGAGI (reference sequence). V trimming: 5 bases; J trimming: 1 base; junction bases outside the gene matches: 3. CDR3 sequence: CASSPGTGSYNEQFF. In DNA form, the CDR3 reads TGTGCCAGCAGTCCCGGGACAGGGTCCTACAATGAGCAGTTCTTC.

This clone has just a few counts. The same CDR3 is also encoded by other DNA sequences in this sample. This chain uses TRBV5-1 with TRBJ2-5, with 9 bases that match TRBD1. Germline V gives CDR1 SGHRS, CDR2 YFSETQ. Losses at the gene ends were 3 bases for V and 3 bases for J; bases not matched to a gene: 3. CDR3 length equals 14 residues. The CDR3 here is CASSSGTGKETQYF. DNA of the CDR3: TGCGCCAGCAGCTCCGGGACAGGGAAAGAGACCCAGTACTTC.

The V gene is TRBV7-8, the J gene TRBJ2-1, with D possibly TRBD1 on 6 matching bases. Germline CDR1 reads SGHVS; CDR2 reads FQNEAQ. There are 15 residues in the CDR3. Trimming shortened V by 5 bases and J by 6 bases, and 17 bases separated the two germline ends. CDR3 nucleotide sequence: TGTGCCAGCAGCCCCCAAGGGGGATTCGCCAATGAGCAGTTCTTC. It specifies CASSPQGGFANEQFF.

The chain joins TRBV6-6 to TRBJ2-3, with TRBD1 matching over 8 bases. The trim removed 8 bases at V and 4 bases at J, leaving 11 bases unmatched. Per the germline V gene, CDR1 is MNHNY and CDR2 is SVGAGI (reference sequence). This CDR3 has 15 residues. The CDR3 bases are TGTGCCAGCCGTAATCGCGGACAGGGCCCAGATACGCAGTATTTT. Translated: CASRNRGQGPDTQYF.

The chain carries TRBV6-1 and TRBJ2-3; the D gene is possibly TRBD1 (6 bases). The ends were cut back, 3 bases at V and 4 bases at J, with 17 bases in the middle. The CDR3 totals 16 residues. Germline values: CDR1 MNHNS, CDR2 SASEGT. The CDR3 sequence: CASSEKATGNSDTQYF. The CDR3 DNA reads as TGTGCCAGCAGTGAGAAAGCCACAGGGAATTCAGATACGCAGTATTTT.

The J gene is TRBJ1-6, the V gene TRBV28, with TRBD1 matching over 9 bases. J gave up 3 bases and V 8 bases, and 5 bases lay outside the gene matches. The germline V gene has CDR1 MDHEN and CDR2 SYDVKM. CDR3 size: 15 residues. The CDR3 loop reads CASGTGSYYNSPLHF. The CDR3 DNA follows: TGTGCCAGCGGGACAGGGAGTTACTATAATTCACCCCTCCACTTT.

This clone was counted a few times. The chain is built from TRBV5-5 and TRBJ2-3; no clear D gene. Germline V gene lookup returns CDR1 SGHKS and CDR2 YYEKEE (reference sequence). This CDR3 spans 11 amino acids. Trimming took off 5 bases at V and 2 bases at J, with 3 bases between the two ends. The CDR3 DNA sequence: TGTGCCAGCAGATACACAGATACGCAGTATTTT. It yields the protein CASRYTDTQYF.

This clone was picked up a small number of times. The V gene is TRBV6-1, the J gene TRBJ1-6; TRBD1 might be the D (5 bases). With 0 bases removed from V and 6 bases from J, the gap between germline ends came to 12 bases. The germline CDR1 and CDR2 sequences are MNHNS and SASEGT. The CDR3 has 16 amino acids. This CDR3 reads CASSEAVIQVNSPLHF. Written as DNA, the CDR3 is TGTGCCAGCAGTGAAGCGGTCATACAGGTTAATTCACCCCTCCACTTT.

The chain carries TRBV2 and TRBJ1-1; 11 bases agree with TRBD1. The V gene end was trimmed by 6 bases and the J gene end by 4 bases; junction bases not matched to a gene: 1. CDR1 and CDR2 from the germline V gene are SNHLY and FYNNEI. The CDR3 sequence is 13 residues long. The CDR3 region has the DNA TGTGCCAGCAGGGGGACAGGGGGCACTGAAGCTTTCTTT. Protein product: CASRGTGGTEAFF. The whole variable domain, remainder taken from reference TRBV2 and TRBJ1-1, is EPEVTQTPSHQVTQMGQEVILRCVPISNHLYFYWYRQILGQKVEFLVSFYNNEISEKSEIFDDQFSVERPDGSNFTLKIRSTKLEDSAMYFCASRGTGGTEAFFGQGTRLTVV.

The J gene is TRBJ2-1, the V gene TRBV2; no reliable D call. The V and J ends lost 5 bases and 6 bases respectively, with 11 bases between them. CDR1 SNHLY and CDR2 FYNNEI come from the germline V gene. CDR3 length: 13 residues. The CDR3 is CASSPESFNEQFF. CDR3 nucleotides: TGTGCCAGCAGTCCGGAGAGTTTCAATGAGCAGTTCTTC.

V usage is TRBV2 and J usage is TRBJ2-5; D unclear. The germline gives CDR1 SNHLY, CDR2 FYNNEI. This CDR3 is 13 amino acids long. V lost 6 bases to trimming and J lost 2 bases, with 10 bases between them. The CDR3, as DNA: TGTGCCAGCAGCGAGGAACTGCAAGAGACCCAGTACTTC. Its protein product is CASSEELQETQYF.

The gene calls are TRBV2 and TRBJ1-1, with TRBD1 as a possible D gene (5 bases). From germline, CDR1 is SNHLY and CDR2 FYNNEI. The V end lost 4 bases, the J end lost 4 bases, and 13 bases lay between the germline ends. The CDR3 has 14 residues. As DNA, the CDR3 is TGTGCCAGCAGTGGGCTCGGGGGTACCACTGAAGCTTTCTTT. Translation: CASSGLGGTTEAFF.

This chain uses TRBV6-5 with TRBJ1-3; D remains unclear. The ends were cut back, 6 bases at V and 0 bases at J, with 9 bases in the middle. Germline V gives CDR1 MNHEY, CDR2 SVGAGI. This CDR3 is 14 amino acids long. In nucleotides, the CDR3 is TGTGCCAGCAGAGAACAGATCTCTGGAAACACCATATATTTT. This sequence encodes CASREQISGNTIYF.

The sample holds a few counts of this clone. This chain links TRBV27 with TRBJ2-7, with D possibly being TRBD1 (6 bases). The germline V gene has CDR1 MNHEY and CDR2 SMNVEV (reference sequence). Between the trimmed V and J ends, which lost 2 bases and 3 bases, there was a span of 20 bases. This CDR3 region has 17 residues. The CDR3 reads CASSLTLGTRKSYEQYF. For the CDR3, the DNA is TGTGCCAGCAGTTTAACGCTGGGGACAAGGAAGAGCTACGAGCAGTACTTC.

The chain links TRBV20-1 to TRBJ1-2; D gene unclear. V dropped 3 bases and J dropped 5 bases, with 7 bases sitting between them. CDR1 DFQATT and CDR2 SNEGSKA come from the germline V gene (reference sequence). This CDR3 comprises 11 residues. CDR3: CSARHGYGYTF. In DNA, the CDR3 is TGCAGTGCTAGGCACGGGTATGGCTACACCTTC.

This clone came up once. This chain joins TRBV29-1 and TRBJ2-7, with D maybe TRBD2 (5 bases). This CDR3 has 13 residues. V was trimmed by 4 bases and J by 2 bases, leaving 12 bases between them. Per germline, CDR1 SQVTM and CDR2 ANQGSEA. CDR3 region: CSVAQSGTYEQYF. The CDR3 DNA reads as TGCAGCGTTGCCCAAAGCGGAACCTACGAGCAGTACTTC.

This clone showed up just a few times. This chain uses TRBV5-1 with TRBJ2-5, with TRBD2 identical over 8 bases. The CDR3 loop spans 17 amino acids. Trimming cost V 6 bases and J 4 bases; bases outside gene matches: 17. Germline CDR1 is SGHRS and CDR2 is YFSETQ. The CDR3 region is CASTLTQGPREGETQYF. The CDR3 DNA reads as TGCGCCAGCACCTTAACCCAGGGACCCCGGGAGGGAGAGACCCAGTACTTC.

This rearrangement joins TRBV30 to TRBJ1-4; D may be TRBD1 (5 bases). Per germline, CDR1 GTSNPN and CDR2 SVGIG (reference sequence). V lost 0 bases and J 8 bases, leaving 13 bases between the germline ends. The CDR3 totals 14 residues. The CDR3 DNA reads as TGTGCCTGGAGTGTCTACAGCGGGGGGGAAAAACTGTTTTTT. Its protein is CAWSVYSGGEKLFF.

This clone has only a few counts. In DNA, the CDR3 is TGCGCCAGCAAAACCGGACTAGACGGTGTGGAGACCCAGTACTTC. Its protein product is CASKTGLDGVETQYF. The chain is built from TRBV5-1 and TRBJ2-5; 7 nucleotides line up with TRBD2. The CDR3 extends over 15 amino acids. After removal of 6 bases from V and 5 bases from J, the junction contained 13 bases not matched to a gene. Germline assignment: CDR1 SGHRS and CDR2 YFSETQ.

This clone was seen only a few times. The chain is built from TRBV6-1 and TRBJ2-1; perhaps TRBD1 as D (7 bases). With 7 bases removed from V and 3 bases from J, the gap between germline ends came to 16 bases. Per the germline V gene, CDR1 is MNHNS and CDR2 is SASEGT. The CDR3 loop spans 15 amino acids. In DNA, the CDR3 is TGTGCCAGCAAACTCAGGGGGGCTAACTACAATGAGCAGTTCTTC. This sequence encodes CASKLRGANYNEQFF.

The chain is built from TRBV27 and TRBJ1-5; D uncertain. The CDR3 has 13 residues. The germline gives CDR1 MNHEY, CDR2 SMNVEV (reference sequence). Trimming took 10 bases from V and 4 from J, leaving 14 bases between them. DNA of the CDR3: TGTGCCACCAGGTCAGGCCAGAATCAGCCCCAGCATTTT. Translated, it gives CATRSGQNQPQHF.

V usage is TRBV5-6 and J usage is TRBJ2-7; D ambiguous. Germline-derived CDR1 and CDR2 are SGHDT and YYEEEE. The ends were cut back, 4 bases at V and 4 bases at J, with 12 bases in the middle. This CDR3 comprises 13 residues. CDR3 in amino acids: CASSGQIPYEQYF. CDR3 nucleotide sequence: TGTGCCAGCAGCGGGCAGATCCCTTACGAGCAGTACTTC. Together with reference TRBV5-6 and TRBJ2-7, the CDR3 gives the full variable domain: DAGVTQSPTHLIKTRGQQVTLRCSPKSGHDTVSWYQQALGQGPQFIFQYYEEEERQRGNFPDRFSGHQFPNYSSELNVNALLLGDSALYLCASSGQIPYEQYFGPGTRLTVT.

This clone occurred once. The rearrangement joins TRBV5-1 to TRBJ2-3, with TRBD2 as a possible D gene (6 bases). The V gene's germline CDR1 is SGHRS and CDR2 YFSETQ. The CDR3 consists of 13 residues. The germline V and J ends were trimmed by 4 bases and 3 bases, with 9 bases remaining between them. CDR3 sequence: CASSVAGTDTQYF. The CDR3, as DNA: TGCGCCAGCAGCGTCGCGGGGACAGATACGCAGTATTTT.

The chain uses TRBV18 and TRBJ2-7, with 8 nucleotides matching TRBD1. The CDR3 spans 14 residues. Germline CDR1 reads KGHSH; CDR2 reads LQKENI. V trimming: 3 bases; J trimming: 3 bases; junction bases outside the gene matches: 4. The CDR3 is CASSPNRGVYEQYF. The CDR3 DNA reads TGTGCCAGCTCACCGAACAGGGGGGTCTACGAGCAGTACTTC.

The chain uses TRBV29-1 and TRBJ2-2; possible D gene TRBD2, 6 bases. CDR1 and CDR2 from the germline V gene are SQVTM and ANQGSEA. The V gene lost 5 bases and the J gene lost 2 bases, with 9 bases spanning the gap. This CDR3 spans 13 amino acids. CDR3 coding DNA: TGCAGCGTTCAGGCGGGAAACACCGGGGAGCTGTTTTTT. It codes for CSVQAGNTGELFF.

This rearrangement joins TRBV7-6 to TRBJ1-3; D ambiguous. CDR3 length: 13 residues. The V gene's germline CDR1 is SGHVS and CDR2 FNYEAQ. Deletions cut 5 bases from V and 4 bases from J, with 9 bases between. The CDR3 sequence is CASSPQTGNTIYF. CDR3 DNA sequence: TGTGCCAGCAGCCCACAGACAGGAAACACCATATATTTT.

V and J are TRBV2 and TRBJ2-2; perhaps TRBD1 as D (6 bases). Germline assignment: CDR1 SNHLY and CDR2 FYNNEI. The CDR3 spans 15 residues. Trimming cost V 7 bases and J 2 bases, with 14 bases left between them. CDR3 DNA sequence: TGTGCCAGCAATGGACAGAGCCTTAACACCGGGGAGCTGTTTTTT. Residues: CASNGQSLNTGELFF.